This T cell receptor (beta chain) was identified in a study of T-cell reconstitution after alpha-beta-depleted transplantation in children. Germline CDR1 and CDR2: SGHTA and FQGTGA. The V end was cut by 6 bases, the J end by 4 bases, with 14 bases between. The CDR3 length is 14 residues. Unique molecular identifiers were incorporated during preparation of the TCRbeta library. Each CDR3 protein is one row after TCRdb ran MiXCR on the PCR reads. The sample lists about 610,000 distinct CDR3 sequences; 8% to 11% were seen once. The material sequenced was PBMCs from the stem cell graft donor, taken from the stem cell graft. The chain links TRBV7-3 to TRBJ2-3; TRBD1 or TRBD2 may be the D gene (5 bases each). The source is a human donor who donated a stem cell graft to a child with acute myeloid leukemia. The CDR3 DNA reads TGTGCCAGCAGGCGTGGGACCTGGCCAGATACGCAGTATTTT. Protein product: CASRRGTWPDTQYF.